Listed below are T cell receptor beta chains from one sample, sequenced in a study of shared clonotypes between healthy human individuals. TCRdb's copy holds only in-frame clones and misses some; the assay was immunoSEQ multiplex PCR. The data contain roughly 680,000 clones, around 77% of them singletons. Sequencing was done on a sample of memory CD4+ T cells sorted from blood. These receptors all stem from a woman between 25 and 40 years old in good health. Both conserved end residues are part of each CDR3. Fields, in order: CDR3 length, clone size, D gene, J gene, V gene, CDR3 protein, CDR3 DNA. A D gene is named only where the DNA matches it firmly. Clone size is stated in some rows and not others, as once, few, many or a class when expanded.

15 | few | TRBD2 | TRBJ2-1 | TRBV6-5 | CASSRTSGAYNEQFF | TGTGCCAGCAGCCGCACTAGCGGGGCCTACAATGAGCAGTTCTTC
14 | NA | TRBD2 | TRBJ2-5 | TRBV28 | CASVFGGGEETQYF | TGTGCCAGCGTCTTTGGGGGAGGGGAAGAGACCCAGTACTTC
15 | NA | TRBD1 | TRBJ1-2 | TRBV2 | CASSEGQGTNYGYTF | TGTGCCAGCAGTGAGGGACAGGGCACTAACTATGGCTACACCTTC
16 | NA | NA | TRBJ1-2 | TRBV5-6 | CASSLLLGSPNYGYTF | TGTGCCAGCAGCTTGCTCTTGGGCAGCCCTAACTATGGCTACACCTTC
13 | NA | NA | TRBJ1-2 | TRBV28 | CASSLWGANGYTF | TGTGCCAGCAGTTTATGGGGGGCGAATGGCTACACCTTC
16 | NA | TRBD2 | TRBJ2-1 | TRBV12-5 | CASGLVLGSGGFEQFF | TGTGCTAGTGGTTTGGTACTCGGTAGCGGGGGCTTTGAGCAGTTCTTC
14 | few | NA | TRBJ2-2 | TRBV13 | CASSTRAHTGELFF | TGTGCCAGCAGCACCCGGGCCCACACCGGGGAGCTGTTTTTT
14 | few | NA | TRBJ2-1 | TRBV27 | CASSASYGFNEQFF | TGTGCCAGCAGTGCCTCTTACGGATTCAATGAGCAGTTCTTC
15 | many | TRBD1 | TRBJ1-2 | TRBV7-2 | CASSATAGQGNGYTF | TGTGCCAGCAGCGCTACGGCTGGACAGGGTAATGGCTACACCTTC
14 | NA | NA | TRBJ1-4 | TRBV15 | CATSRAAESEKLFF | TGTGCCACCAGCAGAGCTGCAGAATCTGAAAAACTGTTTTTT
15 | NA | TRBD1 | TRBJ1-2 | TRBV18 | CASSPPDRGLWGYTF | TGTGCCAGCTCACCACCGGACAGGGGGCTATGGGGCTACACCTTC
14 | NA | NA | TRBJ2-1 | TRBV28 | CASTEGGVRNEQFF | TGTGCCAGCACCGAGGGTGGGGTCCGCAATGAGCAGTTCTTC
13 | NA | TRBD1 | TRBJ2-5 | TRBV5-4 | CASSYGTEETQYF | TGTGCCAGCAGCTACGGGACAGAAGAGACCCAGTACTTC